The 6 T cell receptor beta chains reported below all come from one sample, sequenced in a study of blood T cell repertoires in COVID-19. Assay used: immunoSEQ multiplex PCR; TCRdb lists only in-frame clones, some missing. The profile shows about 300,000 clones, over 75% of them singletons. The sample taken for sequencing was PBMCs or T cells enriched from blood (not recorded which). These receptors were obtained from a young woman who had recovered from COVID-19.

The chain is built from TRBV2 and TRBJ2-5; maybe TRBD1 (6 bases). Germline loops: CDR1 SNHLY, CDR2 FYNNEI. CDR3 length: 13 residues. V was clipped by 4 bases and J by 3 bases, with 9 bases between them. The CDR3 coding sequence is TGTGCCAGCAGTGGGGGACAAAAAGAGACCCAGTACTTC. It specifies CASSGGQKETQYF.

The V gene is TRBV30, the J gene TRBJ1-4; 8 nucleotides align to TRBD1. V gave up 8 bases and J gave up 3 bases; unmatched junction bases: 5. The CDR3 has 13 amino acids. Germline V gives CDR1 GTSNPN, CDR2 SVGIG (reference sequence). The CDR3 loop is CARAGQANEKLFF. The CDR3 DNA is TGTGCCCGGGCGGGACAGGCTAATGAAAAACTGTTTTTT.

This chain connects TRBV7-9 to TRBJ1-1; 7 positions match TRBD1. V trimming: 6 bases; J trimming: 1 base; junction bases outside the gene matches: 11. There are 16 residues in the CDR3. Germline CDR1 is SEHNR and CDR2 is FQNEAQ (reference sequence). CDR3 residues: CASRQAPRGANTEAFF. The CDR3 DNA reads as TGTGCCAGCAGACAGGCCCCCAGGGGGGCGAACACTGAAGCTTTCTTT.

The CDR3, as DNA: TGCAGCGTTCAGAGGACTGGGGCCAACGTCCTGACTTTC. Amino acid sequence: CSVQRTGANVLTF. This sequence joins TRBV29-1 and TRBJ2-6; D gene unclear. V lost 5 bases and J 2 bases, leaving 7 bases between the germline ends. The CDR3 is made up of 13 amino acids. Germline lookup yields CDR1 SQVTM and CDR2 ANQGSEA.

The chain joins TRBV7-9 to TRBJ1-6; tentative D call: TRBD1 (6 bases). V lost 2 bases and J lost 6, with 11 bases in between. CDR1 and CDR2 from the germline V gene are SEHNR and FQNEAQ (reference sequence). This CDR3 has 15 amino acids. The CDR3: CASSLRTGPNSPLHF. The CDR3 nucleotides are TGTGCCAGCAGCTTAAGAACAGGGCCTAATTCACCCCTCCACTTT.

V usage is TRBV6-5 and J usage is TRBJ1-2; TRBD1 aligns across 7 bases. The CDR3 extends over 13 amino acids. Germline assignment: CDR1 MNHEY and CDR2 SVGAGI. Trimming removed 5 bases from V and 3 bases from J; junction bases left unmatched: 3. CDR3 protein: CASSRQGDYGYTF. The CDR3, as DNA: TGTGCCAGCAGTCGACAGGGCGACTATGGCTACACCTTC.